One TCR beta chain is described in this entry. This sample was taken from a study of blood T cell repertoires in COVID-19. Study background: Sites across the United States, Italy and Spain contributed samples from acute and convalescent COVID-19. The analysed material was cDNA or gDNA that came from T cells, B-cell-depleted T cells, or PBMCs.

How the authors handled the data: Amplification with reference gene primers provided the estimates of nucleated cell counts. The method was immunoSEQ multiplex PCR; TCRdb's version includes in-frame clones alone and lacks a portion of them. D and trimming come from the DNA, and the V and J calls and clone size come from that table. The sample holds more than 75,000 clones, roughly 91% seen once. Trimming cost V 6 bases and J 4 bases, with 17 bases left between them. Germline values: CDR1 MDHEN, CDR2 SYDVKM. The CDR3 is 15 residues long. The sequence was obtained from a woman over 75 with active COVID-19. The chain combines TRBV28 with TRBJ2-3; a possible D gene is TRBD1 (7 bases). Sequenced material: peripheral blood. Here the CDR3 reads CASRDYRGAADTQYF. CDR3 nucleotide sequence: TGTGCCAGCAGGGACTACAGGGGAGCGGCAGATACGCAGTATTTT.